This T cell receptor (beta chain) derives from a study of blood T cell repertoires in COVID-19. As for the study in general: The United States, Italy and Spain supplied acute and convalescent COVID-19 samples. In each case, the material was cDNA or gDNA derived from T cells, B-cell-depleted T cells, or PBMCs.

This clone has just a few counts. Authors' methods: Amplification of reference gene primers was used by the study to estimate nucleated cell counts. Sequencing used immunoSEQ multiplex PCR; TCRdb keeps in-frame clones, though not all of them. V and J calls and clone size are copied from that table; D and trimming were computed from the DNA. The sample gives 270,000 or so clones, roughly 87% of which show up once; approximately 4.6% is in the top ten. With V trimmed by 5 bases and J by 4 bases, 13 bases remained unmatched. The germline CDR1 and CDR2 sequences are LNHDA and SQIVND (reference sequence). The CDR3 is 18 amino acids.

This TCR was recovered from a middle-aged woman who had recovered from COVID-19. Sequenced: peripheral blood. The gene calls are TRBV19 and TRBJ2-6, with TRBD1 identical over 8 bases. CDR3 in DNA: TGTGCCAGTAGTCCCGGGACAGGCCTTGGGGCGGGGGCCAACGTCCTGACTTTC. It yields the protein CASSPGTGLGAGANVLTF.